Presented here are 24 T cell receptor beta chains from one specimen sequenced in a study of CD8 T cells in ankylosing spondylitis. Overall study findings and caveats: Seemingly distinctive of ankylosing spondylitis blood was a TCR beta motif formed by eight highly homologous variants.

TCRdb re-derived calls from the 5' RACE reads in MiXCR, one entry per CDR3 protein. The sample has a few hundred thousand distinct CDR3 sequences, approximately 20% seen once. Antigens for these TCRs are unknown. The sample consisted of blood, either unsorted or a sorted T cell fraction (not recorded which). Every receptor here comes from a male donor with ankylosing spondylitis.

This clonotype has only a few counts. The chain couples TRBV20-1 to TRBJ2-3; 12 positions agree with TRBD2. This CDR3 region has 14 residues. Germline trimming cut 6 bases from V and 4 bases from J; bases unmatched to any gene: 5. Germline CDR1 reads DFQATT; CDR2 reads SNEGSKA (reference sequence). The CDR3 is CSATTSGRSDTQYF. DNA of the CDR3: TGCAGTGCGACAACTAGCGGGAGGTCAGATACGCAGTATTTT.

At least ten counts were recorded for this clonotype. CDR3 sequence: CASSPGSKGYGYTF. In DNA form, the CDR3 reads TGTGCCAGCAGTCCAGGGAGTAAGGGCTATGGCTACACCTTC. The chain carries TRBV27 and TRBJ1-2; tentative D call: TRBD1 (5 bases). The CDR3 spans 14 residues. The germline gives CDR1 MNHEY, CDR2 SMNVEV (reference sequence). V gave up 5 bases and J gave up 4 bases, with 14 bases separating them.

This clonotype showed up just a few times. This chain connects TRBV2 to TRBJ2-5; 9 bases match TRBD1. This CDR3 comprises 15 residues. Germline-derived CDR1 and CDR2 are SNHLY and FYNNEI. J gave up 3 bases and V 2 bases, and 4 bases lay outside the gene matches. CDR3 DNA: TGTGCCAGCAGTGAATGGGGGACAGGGAAAGAGACCCAGTACTTC. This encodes CASSEWGTGKETQYF.

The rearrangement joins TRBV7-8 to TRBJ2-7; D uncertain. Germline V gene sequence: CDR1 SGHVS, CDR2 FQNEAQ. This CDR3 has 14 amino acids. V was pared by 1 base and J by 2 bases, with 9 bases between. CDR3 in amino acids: CASSLGAATYEQYF. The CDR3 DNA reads TGTGCCAGCAGCTTAGGGGCAGCCACCTACGAGCAGTACTTC.

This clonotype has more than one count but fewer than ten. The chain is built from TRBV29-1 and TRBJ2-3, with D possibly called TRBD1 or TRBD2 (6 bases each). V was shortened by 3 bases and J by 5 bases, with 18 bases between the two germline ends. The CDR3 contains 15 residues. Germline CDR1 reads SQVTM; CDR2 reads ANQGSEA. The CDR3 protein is CSVDPGGAHLDTQYF. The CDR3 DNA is TGCAGCGTTGATCCCGGGGGCGCCCACTTAGATACGCAGTATTTT.

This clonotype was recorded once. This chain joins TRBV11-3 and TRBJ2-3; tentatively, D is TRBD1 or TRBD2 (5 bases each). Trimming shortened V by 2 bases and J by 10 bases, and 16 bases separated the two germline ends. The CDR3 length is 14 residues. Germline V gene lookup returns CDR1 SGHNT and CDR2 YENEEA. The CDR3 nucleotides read TGTGCCAGCAGCTTAAGAGGGACCGTGGGCGCGCAGTATTTT. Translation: CASSLRGTVGAQYF.

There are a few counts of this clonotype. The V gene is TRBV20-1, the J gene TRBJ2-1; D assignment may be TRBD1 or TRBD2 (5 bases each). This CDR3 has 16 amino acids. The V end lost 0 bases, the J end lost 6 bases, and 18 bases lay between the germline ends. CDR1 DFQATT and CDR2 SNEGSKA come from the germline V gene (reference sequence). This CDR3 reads CSARDPGTYVTNEQFF. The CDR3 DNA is TGCAGTGCTAGAGATCCCGGGACCTATGTCACCAATGAGCAGTTCTTC.

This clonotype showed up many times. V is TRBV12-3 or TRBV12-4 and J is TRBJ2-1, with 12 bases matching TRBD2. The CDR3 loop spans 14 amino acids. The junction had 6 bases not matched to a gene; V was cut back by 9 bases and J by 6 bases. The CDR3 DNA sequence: TGTGCCAGTGCAACTAGCGGGAGGCCCAATGAGCAGTTCTTC. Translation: CASATSGRPNEQFF.

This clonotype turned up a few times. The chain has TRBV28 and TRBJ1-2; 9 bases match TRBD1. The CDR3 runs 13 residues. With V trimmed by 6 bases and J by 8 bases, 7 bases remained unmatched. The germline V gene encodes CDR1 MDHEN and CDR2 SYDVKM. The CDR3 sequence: CASRIGTGNGYTF. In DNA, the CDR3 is TGTGCCAGCAGGATCGGGACAGGGAACGGCTACACCTTC.

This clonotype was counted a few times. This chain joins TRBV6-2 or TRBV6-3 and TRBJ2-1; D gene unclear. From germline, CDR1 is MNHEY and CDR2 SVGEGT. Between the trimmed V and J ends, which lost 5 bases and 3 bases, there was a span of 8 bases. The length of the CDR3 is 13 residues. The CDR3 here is CASSRRIYNEQFF. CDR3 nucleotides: TGTGCCAGCAGTCGGCGGATCTACAATGAGCAGTTCTTC.

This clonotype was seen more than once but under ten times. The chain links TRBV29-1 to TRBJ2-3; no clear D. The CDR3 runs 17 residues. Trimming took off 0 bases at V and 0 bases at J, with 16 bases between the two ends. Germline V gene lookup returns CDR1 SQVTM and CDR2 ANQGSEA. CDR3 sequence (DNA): TGCAGCGTTGAAGAAACTACCCTAGGAGCTAGCACAGATACGCAGTATTTT. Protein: CSVEETTLGASTDTQYF.

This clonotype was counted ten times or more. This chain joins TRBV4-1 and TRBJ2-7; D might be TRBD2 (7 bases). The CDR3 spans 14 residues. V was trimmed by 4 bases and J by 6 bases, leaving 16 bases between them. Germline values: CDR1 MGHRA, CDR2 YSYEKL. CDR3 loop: CASSLGGGGLEQYF. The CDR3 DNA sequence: TGCGCCAGCAGCCTGGGTGGCGGGGGCCTCGAGCAGTACTTC.

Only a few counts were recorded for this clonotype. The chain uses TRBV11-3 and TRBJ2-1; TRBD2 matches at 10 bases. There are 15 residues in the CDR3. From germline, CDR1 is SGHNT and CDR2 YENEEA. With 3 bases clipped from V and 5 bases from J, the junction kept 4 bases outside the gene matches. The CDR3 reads CASSFSGRVDNEQFF. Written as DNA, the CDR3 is TGTGCCAGCAGCTTCAGCGGGAGGGTGGACAATGAGCAGTTCTTC.

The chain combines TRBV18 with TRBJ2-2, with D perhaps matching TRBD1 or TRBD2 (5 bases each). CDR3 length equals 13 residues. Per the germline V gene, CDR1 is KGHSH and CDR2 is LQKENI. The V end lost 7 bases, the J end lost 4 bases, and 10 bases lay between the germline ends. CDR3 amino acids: CASLKGTTGELFF. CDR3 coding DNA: TGTGCCAGCTTAAAAGGGACCACCGGGGAGCTGTTTTTT.

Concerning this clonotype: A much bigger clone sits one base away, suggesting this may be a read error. Here the CDR3 reads CASTPGTGPYEQYF. The CDR3 DNA follows: TGTGCCAGCACCCCCGGGACAGGGCCCTACGAGCAGTACTTC. V is TRBV6-1 and J is TRBJ2-7; TRBD1 matches at 9 bases. The CDR3 covers 14 residues. With 7 bases clipped from V and 2 bases from J, the junction kept 6 bases outside the gene matches. Germline CDR1 and CDR2: MNHNS and SASEGT.

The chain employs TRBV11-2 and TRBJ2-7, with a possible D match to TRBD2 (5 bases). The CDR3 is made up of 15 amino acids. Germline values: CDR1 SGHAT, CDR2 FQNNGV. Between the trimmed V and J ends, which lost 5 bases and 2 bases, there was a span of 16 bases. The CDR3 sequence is CASSPGLEGTYEQYF. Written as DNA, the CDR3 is TGTGCCAGCAGCCCTGGTTTAGAGGGAACCTACGAGCAGTACTTC.

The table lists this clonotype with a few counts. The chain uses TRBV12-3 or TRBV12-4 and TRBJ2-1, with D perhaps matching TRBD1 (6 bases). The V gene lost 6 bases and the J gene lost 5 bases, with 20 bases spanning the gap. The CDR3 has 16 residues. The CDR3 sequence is CASSPNMGAPNNEQFF. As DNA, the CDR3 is TGTGCCAGCAGCCCCAATATGGGGGCTCCAAACAATGAGCAGTTCTTC.

This chain's CDR3 is CASSLRSAVYEQYF. The CDR3, as DNA: TGTGCCAGCAGCTTAAGATCAGCTGTCTACGAGCAGTACTTC. V usage is TRBV7-6 and J usage is TRBJ2-7, with D unresolved. Germline loops: CDR1 SGHVS, CDR2 FNYEAQ. The germline V and J ends were trimmed by 2 bases and 3 bases, with 11 bases remaining between them. The CDR3 is made up of 14 amino acids. The full variable domain, completed using reference TRBV7-6 and TRBJ2-7, is GAGVSQSPRYKVTKRGQDVALRCDPISGHVSLYWYRQALGQGPEFLTYFNYEAQQDKSGLPNDRFSAERPEGSISTLTIQRTEQRDSAMYRCASSLRSAVYEQYFGPGTRLTVT.

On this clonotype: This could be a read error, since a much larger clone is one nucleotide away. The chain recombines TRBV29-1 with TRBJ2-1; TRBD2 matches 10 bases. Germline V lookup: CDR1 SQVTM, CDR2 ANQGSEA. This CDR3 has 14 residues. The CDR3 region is CSIEGTSEYNEQFF. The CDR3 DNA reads TGCAGCATTGAAGGGACTAGCGAATACAATGAGCAGTTCTTC.

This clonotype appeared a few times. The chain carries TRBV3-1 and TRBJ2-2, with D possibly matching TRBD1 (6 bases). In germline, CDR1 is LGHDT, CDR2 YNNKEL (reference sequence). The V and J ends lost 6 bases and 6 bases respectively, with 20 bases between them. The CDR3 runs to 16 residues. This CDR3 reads CASRRAGRGDAGELFF. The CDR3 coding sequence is TGTGCCAGCAGAAGGGCAGGCAGGGGTGATGCCGGGGAGCTGTTTTTT.

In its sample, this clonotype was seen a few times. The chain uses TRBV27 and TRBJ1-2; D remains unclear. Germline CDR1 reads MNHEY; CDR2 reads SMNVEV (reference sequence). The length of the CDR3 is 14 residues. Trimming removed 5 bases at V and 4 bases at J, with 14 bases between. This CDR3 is CASSPRSGSYGYTF. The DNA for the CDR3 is TGTGCCAGCAGTCCCCGTTCGGGGAGCTATGGCTACACCTTC.

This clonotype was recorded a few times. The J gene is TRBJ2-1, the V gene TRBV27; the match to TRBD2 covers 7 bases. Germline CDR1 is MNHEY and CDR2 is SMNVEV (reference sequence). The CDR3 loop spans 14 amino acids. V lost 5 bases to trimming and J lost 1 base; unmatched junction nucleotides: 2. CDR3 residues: CASSSGVSYNEQFF. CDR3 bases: TGTGCCAGCAGTAGCGGGGTTTCCTACAATGAGCAGTTCTTC.

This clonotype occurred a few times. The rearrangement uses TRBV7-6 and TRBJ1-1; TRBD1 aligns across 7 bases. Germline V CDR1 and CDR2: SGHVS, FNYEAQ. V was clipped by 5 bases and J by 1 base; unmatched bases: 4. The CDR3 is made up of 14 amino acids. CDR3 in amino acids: CASSRQGGNTEAFF. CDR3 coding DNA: TGTGCCAGCAGCCGACAGGGTGGGAACACTGAAGCTTTCTTT. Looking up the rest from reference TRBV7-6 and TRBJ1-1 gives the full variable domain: GAGVSQSPRYKVTKRGQDVALRCDPISGHVSLYWYRQALGQGPEFLTYFNYEAQQDKSGLPNDRFSAERPEGSISTLTIQRTEQRDSAMYRCASSRQGGNTEAFFGQGTRLTVV.

The CDR3 here is CASSLEQPGGYTF. CDR3 sequence (DNA): TGTGCCAGCAGCTTAGAACAGCCTGGAGGCTACACCTTC. V and J are TRBV7-9 and TRBJ1-2; no clear D gene. From germline, CDR1 is SEHNR and CDR2 FQNEAQ (reference sequence). Deletions cut 1 base from V and 8 bases from J, with 11 bases between. CDR3 length equals 13 residues.